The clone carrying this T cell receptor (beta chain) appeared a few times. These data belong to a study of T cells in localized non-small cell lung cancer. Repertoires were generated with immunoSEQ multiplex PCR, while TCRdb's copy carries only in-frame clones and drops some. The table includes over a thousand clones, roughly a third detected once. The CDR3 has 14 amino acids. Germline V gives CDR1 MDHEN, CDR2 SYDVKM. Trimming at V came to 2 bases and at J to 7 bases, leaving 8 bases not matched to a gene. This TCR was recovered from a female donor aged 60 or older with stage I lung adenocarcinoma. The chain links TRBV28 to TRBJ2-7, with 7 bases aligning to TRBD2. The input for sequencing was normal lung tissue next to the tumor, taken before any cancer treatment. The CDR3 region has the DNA TGTGCCAGCAGTTTAAGCGGGGCCCTACTGGAGCAGTACGTC. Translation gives CASSLSGALLEQYV.